Below, 2 T cell receptor beta chains from the same sample are listed, as sequenced in a study of response to subunit inactivated influenza vaccine. TCRdb re-called the RT-PCR reads through MiXCR, storing one row per CDR3 protein. This table holds roughly 540,000 distinct CDR3 sequences, approximately 20% found once. This same sample was also taken into another study, of T cells expressing NK-cell markers. That source adds: Scientists made TCR beta cDNA using 5'RACE template switching with UMIs.

The sample was CD4+ T cells sorted from PBMCs, taken 11 to 12 days after vaccination. These receptor sequences come from a man between 50 and 59 years old who received an inactivated influenza vaccine.

This clonotype was observed a few times. Here the CDR3 reads CASSFGQSSYNEQFF. The CDR3 DNA reads TGTGCCAGCAGTTTCGGGCAGAGCTCCTACAATGAGCAGTTCTTC. The chain uses TRBV12-3 or TRBV12-4 and TRBJ2-1; D uncertain. The CDR3 is 15 amino acids. V lost 3 bases to trimming and J lost 0 bases, with 9 bases between them.

This clonotype appeared a few times. The V gene is TRBV29-1, the J gene TRBJ2-7; tentatively, D is TRBD2 (5 bases). Germline V gives CDR1 SQVTM, CDR2 ANQGSEA. The length of the CDR3 is 12 residues. V lost 6 bases and J 6 bases, leaving 15 bases between the germline ends. Here the CDR3 reads CSVRATGVEQYF. For the CDR3, the DNA is TGCAGCGTGAGGGCGACCGGCGTCGAGCAGTACTTC.